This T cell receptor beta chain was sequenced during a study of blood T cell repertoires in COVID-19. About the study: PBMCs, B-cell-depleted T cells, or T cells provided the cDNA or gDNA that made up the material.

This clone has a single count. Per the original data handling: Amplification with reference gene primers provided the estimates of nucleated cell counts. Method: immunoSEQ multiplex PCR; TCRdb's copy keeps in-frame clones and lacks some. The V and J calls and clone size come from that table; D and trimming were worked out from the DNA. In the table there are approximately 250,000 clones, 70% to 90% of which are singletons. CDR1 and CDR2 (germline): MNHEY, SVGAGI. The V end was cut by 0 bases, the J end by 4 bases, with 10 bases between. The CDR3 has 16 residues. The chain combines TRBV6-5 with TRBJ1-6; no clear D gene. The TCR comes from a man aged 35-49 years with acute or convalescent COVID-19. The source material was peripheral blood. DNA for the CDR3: TGTGCCAGCAGTTACTCGAGGGCAGCTTATAATTCACCCCTCCACTTT. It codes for CASSYSRAAYNSPLHF.